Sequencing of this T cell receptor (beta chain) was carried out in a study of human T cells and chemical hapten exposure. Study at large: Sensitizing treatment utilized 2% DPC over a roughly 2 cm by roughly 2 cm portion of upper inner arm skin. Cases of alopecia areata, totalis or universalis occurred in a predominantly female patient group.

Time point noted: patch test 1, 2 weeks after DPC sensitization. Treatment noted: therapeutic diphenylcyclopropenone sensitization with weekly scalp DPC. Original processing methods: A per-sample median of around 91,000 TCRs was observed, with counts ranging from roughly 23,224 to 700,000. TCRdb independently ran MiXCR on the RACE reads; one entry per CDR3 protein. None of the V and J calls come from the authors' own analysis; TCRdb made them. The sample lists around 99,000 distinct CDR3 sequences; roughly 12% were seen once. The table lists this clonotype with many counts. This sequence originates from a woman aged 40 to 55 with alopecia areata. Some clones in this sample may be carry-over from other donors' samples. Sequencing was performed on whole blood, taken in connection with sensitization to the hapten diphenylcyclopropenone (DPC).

The CDR3 sequence is CASSLVSGTSTDTQYF. CDR3 coding DNA: TGTGCCAGCAGCTTAGTTTCGGGGACTAGCACAGATACGCAGTATTTT. J is TRBJ2-3 and V is TRBV7-9, with a tentative D call TRBD2 (6 bases). There are 16 residues in the CDR3. V was shortened by 1 base and J by 0 bases, with 11 bases between the two germline ends. Looked up from germline, CDR1 is SEHNR and CDR2 is FQNEAQ (reference sequence).